The present TCR beta chain was sequenced within a study of blood T cell repertoires in COVID-19. TCRdb's copy holds only in-frame clones and misses some; the assay was immunoSEQ multiplex PCR. This table holds about 170,000 clones, over 80% found once. Participants had their cohort set by participant-reported clinical history. For recovered donors of Cohort 3, there were two negative PCRs, clearance, or symptom resolution. The TCR originated in a woman in her fifties or sixties who had recovered from COVID-19. The sample consisted of PBMCs or T cells enriched from blood (not recorded which).

The CDR3 DNA reads TGCGCCAGCAGCCCGGACAGGGACACTCAGCCCCAGCATTTT. Its translation is CASSPDRDTQPQHF. The chain is built from TRBV5-1 and TRBJ1-5, with 8 positions matching TRBD1. Trimming took 4 bases from V and 6 from J; bases not matched to a gene: 6. The length of the CDR3 is 14 residues. Germline V gene lookup returns CDR1 SGHRS and CDR2 YFSETQ.